The entry that follows covers one T cell receptor beta chain sequence. The assay was immunoSEQ multiplex PCR, and TCRdb's table has in-frame clones only and misses some. The sample consists of roughly 350,000 clones, approximately 92% of them appearing once. These data originate in a study of blood T cell repertoires in COVID-19. Study context: In each case, the material was cDNA or gDNA derived from T cells, B-cell-depleted T cells, or PBMCs.

Sequencing was carried out using PBMCs or T cells enriched from blood (not recorded which). This TCR was recovered from a woman aged 25 to 39 who had recovered from COVID-19.

CDR3 amino acids: CATSRVNREYEQYF. In nucleotides, the CDR3 is TGTGCCACCAGCAGAGTTAACAGGGAGTACGAGCAGTACTTC. The rearrangement uses TRBV15 and TRBJ2-7, with D possibly being TRBD1 (6 bases). The ends were cut back, 1 base at V and 4 bases at J, with 11 bases in the middle. Looked up from germline, CDR1 is LNHNV and CDR2 is YYDKDF (reference sequence). The CDR3 runs to 14 residues.